This T cell receptor (beta chain) was identified in a study of CD8 T cells in ankylosing spondylitis. One entry per CDR3 protein results from TCRdb running MiXCR on the 5' RACE reads. This table holds under 950,000 distinct CDR3 sequences, roughly 19% found once. This clonotype was seen more than once but under ten times. No antigen is known for it. Study observations and caveats: Disease-linked clones displayed a CD8+ phenotype and appeared relatively rarely in peripheral blood. Ankylosing spondylitis blood appeared to be characterized by a TCR beta motif of about eight highly homologous variants.

Sequenced input: blood, either unsorted or a sorted T cell fraction (not recorded which). This receptor was obtained from a male donor with ankylosing spondylitis.

DNA for the CDR3: TGTGCCAGCAGTGCGTCGGAGAACCAAGAGACCCAGTACTTC. This sequence encodes CASSASENQETQYF. The chain is built from TRBV2 and TRBJ2-5; D unresolved. The CDR3 consists of 14 residues. V was cut by 4 bases and J by 0 bases, with 9 bases left in between. CDR1 and CDR2 (germline): SNHLY, FYNNEI. The entire variable domain, with the rest obtained from reference TRBV2 and TRBJ2-5, is as follows: EPEVTQTPSHQVTQMGQEVILRCVPISNHLYFYWYRQILGQKVEFLVSFYNNEISEKSEIFDDQFSVERPDGSNFTLKIRSTKLEDSAMYFCASSASENQETQYFGPGTRLLVL.